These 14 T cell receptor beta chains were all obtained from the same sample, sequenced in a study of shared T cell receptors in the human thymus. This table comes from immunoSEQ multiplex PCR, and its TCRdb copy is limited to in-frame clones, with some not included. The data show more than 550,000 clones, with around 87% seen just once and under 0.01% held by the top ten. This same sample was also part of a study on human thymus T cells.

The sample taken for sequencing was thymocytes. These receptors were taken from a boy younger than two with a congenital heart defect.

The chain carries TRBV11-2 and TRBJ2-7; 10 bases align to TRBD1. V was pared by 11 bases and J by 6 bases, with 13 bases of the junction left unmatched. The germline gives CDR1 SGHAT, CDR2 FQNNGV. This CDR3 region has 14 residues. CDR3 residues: CASRDRGGPVEQYF. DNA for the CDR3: TGTGCCTCCCGGGACAGGGGAGGGCCCGTCGAGCAGTACTTC. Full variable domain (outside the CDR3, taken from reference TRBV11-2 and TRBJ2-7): EAGVAQSPRYKIIEKRQSVAFWCNPISGHATLYWYQQILGQGPKLLIQFQNNGVVDDSQLPKDRFSAERLKGVDSTLKIQPAKLEDSAVYLCASRDRGGPVEQYFGPGTRLTVT.

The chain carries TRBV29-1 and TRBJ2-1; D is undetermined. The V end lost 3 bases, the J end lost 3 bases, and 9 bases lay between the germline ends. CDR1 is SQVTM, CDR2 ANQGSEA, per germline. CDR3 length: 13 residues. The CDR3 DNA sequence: TGCAGCGTTGAGATCCGCGGCTACAATGAGCAGTTCTTC. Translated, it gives CSVEIRGYNEQFF.

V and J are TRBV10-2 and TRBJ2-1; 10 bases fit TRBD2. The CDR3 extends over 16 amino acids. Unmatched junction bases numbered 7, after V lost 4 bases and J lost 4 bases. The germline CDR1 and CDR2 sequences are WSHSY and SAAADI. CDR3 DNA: TGCGCCAGCAGTGGTCTAGCGGGAGTATGGTACAATGAGCAGTTCTTC. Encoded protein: CASSGLAGVWYNEQFF.

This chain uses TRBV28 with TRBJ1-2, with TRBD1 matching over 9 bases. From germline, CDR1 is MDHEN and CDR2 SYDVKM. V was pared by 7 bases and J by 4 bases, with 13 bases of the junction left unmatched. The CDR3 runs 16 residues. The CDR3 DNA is TGTGCCAGCACCCTCCAGACCGGGACAGGGATCTATGGCTACACCTTC. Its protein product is CASTLQTGTGIYGYTF.

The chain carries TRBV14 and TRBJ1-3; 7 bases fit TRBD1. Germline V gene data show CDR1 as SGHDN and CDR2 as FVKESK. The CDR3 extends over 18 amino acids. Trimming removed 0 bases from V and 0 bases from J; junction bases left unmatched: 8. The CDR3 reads CASSQDPRTGGSGNTIYF. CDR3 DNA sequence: TGTGCCAGCAGCCAAGACCCCCGGACAGGCGGCTCTGGAAACACCATATATTTT.

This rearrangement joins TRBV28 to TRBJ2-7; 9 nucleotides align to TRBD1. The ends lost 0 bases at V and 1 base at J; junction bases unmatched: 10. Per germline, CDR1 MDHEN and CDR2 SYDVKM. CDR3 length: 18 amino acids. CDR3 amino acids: CASSLWRVGTGPSYEQYF. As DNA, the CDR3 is TGTGCCAGCAGTTTATGGAGGGTTGGGACAGGGCCGTCCTACGAGCAGTACTTC. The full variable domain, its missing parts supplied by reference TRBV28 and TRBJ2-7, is DVKVTQSSRYLVKRTGEKVFLECVQDMDHENMFWYRQDPGLGLRLIYFSYDVKMKEKGDIPEGYSVSREKKERFSLILESASTNQTSMYLCASSLWRVGTGPSYEQYFGPGTRLTVT.

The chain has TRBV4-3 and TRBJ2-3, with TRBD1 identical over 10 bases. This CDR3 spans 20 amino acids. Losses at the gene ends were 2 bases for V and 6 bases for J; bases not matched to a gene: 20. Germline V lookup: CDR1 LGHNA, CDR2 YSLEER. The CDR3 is CASSQQRQGATEEAPDTQYF. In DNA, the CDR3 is TGCGCCAGCAGCCAACAAAGACAGGGGGCGACGGAAGAGGCCCCGGATACGCAGTATTTT.

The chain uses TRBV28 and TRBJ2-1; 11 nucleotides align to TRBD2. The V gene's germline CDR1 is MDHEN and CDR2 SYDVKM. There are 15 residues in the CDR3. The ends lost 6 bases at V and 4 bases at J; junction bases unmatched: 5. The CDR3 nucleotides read TGTGCCAGCAGCTCACTAGCGGGAGTGTACAATGAGCAGTTCTTC. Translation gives CASSSLAGVYNEQFF.

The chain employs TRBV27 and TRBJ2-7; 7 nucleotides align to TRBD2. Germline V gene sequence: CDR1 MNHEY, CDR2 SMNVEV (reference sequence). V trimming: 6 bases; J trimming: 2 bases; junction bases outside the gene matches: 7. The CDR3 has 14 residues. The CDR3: CASSHSAGAYEQYF. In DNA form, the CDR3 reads TGTGCCAGCAGCCACTCCGCGGGGGCCTACGAGCAGTACTTC.

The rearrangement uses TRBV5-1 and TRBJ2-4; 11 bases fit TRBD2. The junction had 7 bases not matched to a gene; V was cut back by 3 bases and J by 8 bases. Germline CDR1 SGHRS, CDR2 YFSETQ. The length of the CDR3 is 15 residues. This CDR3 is CASSSGLAERDIQYF. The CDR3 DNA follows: TGCGCCAGCAGCTCGGGACTAGCGGAAAGGGACATTCAGTACTTC.

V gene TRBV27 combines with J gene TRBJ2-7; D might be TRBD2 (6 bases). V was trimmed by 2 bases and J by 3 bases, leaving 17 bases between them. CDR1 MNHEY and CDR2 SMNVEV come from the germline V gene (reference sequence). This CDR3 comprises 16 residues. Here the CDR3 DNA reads TGTGCCAGCAGTTTAAGGGGAGAGGGAGGTTTCTACGAGCAGTACTTC. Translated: CASSLRGEGGFYEQYF.

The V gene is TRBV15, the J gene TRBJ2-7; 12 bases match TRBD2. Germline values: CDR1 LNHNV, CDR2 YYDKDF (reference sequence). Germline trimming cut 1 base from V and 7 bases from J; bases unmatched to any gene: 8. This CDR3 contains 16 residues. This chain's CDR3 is CATSRAPGLAGGEQYF. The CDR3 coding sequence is TGTGCCACCAGCAGAGCTCCGGGACTAGCGGGTGGTGAGCAGTACTTC.

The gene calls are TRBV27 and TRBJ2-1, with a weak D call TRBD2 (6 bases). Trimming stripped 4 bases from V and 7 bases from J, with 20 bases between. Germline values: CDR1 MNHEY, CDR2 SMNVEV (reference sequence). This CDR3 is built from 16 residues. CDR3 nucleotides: TGTGCCAGCAGTTCTCGGGTTGGTCGGACTAAAAATGAGCAGTTCTTC. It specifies CASSSRVGRTKNEQFF.

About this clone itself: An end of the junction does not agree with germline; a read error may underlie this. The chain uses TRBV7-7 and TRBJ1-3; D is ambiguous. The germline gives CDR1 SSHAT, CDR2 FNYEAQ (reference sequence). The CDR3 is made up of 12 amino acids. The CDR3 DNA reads TGTGCTAGCAGCTTATTAATCAACACCATATATTTT. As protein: CASSLLINTIYF.